One sample yielded the 8 T cell receptor beta chains listed below, sequenced in a study of T cell changes during pregnancy in multiple sclerosis. Produced via immunoSEQ multiplex PCR; TCRdb's table is partial and in-frame only. The sample includes about 61,000 clones, 90% of them seen just once. The sequencing used peripheral blood, collected in the first trimester of pregnancy. The origin of the receptors is a female donor in good health, enrolled as a control in a pregnancy study.

The rearrangement joins TRBV2 to TRBJ2-5, with TRBD1 identical over 8 bases. CDR1 is SNHLY, CDR2 FYNNEI, per germline. After removal of 8 bases from V and 4 bases from J, the junction contained 9 bases not matched to a gene. The CDR3 loop spans 14 amino acids. The CDR3 DNA reads as TGTGCCAGCGGCCCAGGACAGGGCTCAGAGACCCAGTACTTC. Encoded protein: CASGPGQGSETQYF.

The V call is TRBV27, the J call TRBJ1-5; a possible D gene is TRBD1 (6 bases). The V gene lost 3 bases and the J gene lost 0 bases, with 15 bases spanning the gap. The CDR3 extends over 17 amino acids. Germline CDR1 reads MNHEY; CDR2 reads SMNVEV (reference sequence). CDR3: CASSFGGGPGSNQPQHF. CDR3 DNA sequence: TGTGCCAGCAGTTTCGGGGGGGGCCCGGGTAGCAATCAGCCCCAGCATTTT.

V gene TRBV4-3 combines with J gene TRBJ1-1; D uncertain. The V gene lost 3 bases and the J gene lost 0 bases, with 20 bases spanning the gap. This CDR3 has 18 amino acids. Looked up from germline, CDR1 is LGHNA and CDR2 is YSLEER. The CDR3 nucleotides are TGCGCCAGCAGCCACGACGTGGGGAGGACCATCATGAACACTGAAGCTTTCTTT. Amino acids: CASSHDVGRTIMNTEAFF.

The chain couples TRBV2 to TRBJ1-1; 7 nucleotides agree with TRBD1. Looked up from germline, CDR1 is SNHLY and CDR2 is FYNNEI. The CDR3 is 14 amino acids. With V trimmed by 5 bases and J by 1 base, 4 bases remained unmatched. The CDR3 DNA reads TGTGCCAGCAGTCCGAACAGGGGGAACACTGAAGCTTTCTTT. This gives the protein CASSPNRGNTEAFF.

The V gene is TRBV25-1, the J gene TRBJ2-1; 9 bases are shared with TRBD1. The CDR3 totals 16 residues. CDR1 is MGHDK, CDR2 SYGVNS, per germline. V shed 3 bases, J shed 8 bases, and the junction held 11 bases outside the gene matches. The CDR3 region is CASSELGQGSSDEQFF. In DNA form, the CDR3 reads TGTGCCAGCAGTGAGCTCGGACAGGGGAGTTCGGATGAGCAGTTCTTC.

This chain uses TRBV4-3 with TRBJ1-1, with TRBD1 matching over 8 bases. This CDR3 contains 15 residues. Germline CDR1 LGHNA, CDR2 YSLEER. J gave up 4 bases and V 0 bases, and 4 bases lay outside the gene matches. The CDR3 spells CASSQDQGAGTEAFF. The CDR3 DNA follows: TGCGCCAGCAGCCAAGACCAGGGGGCGGGCACTGAAGCTTTCTTT.

The chain couples TRBV7-9 to TRBJ1-6, with D perhaps TRBD1 (5 bases). There are 14 residues in the CDR3. Germline values: CDR1 SEHNR, CDR2 FQNEAQ (reference sequence). Trimming pared 5 bases from V and 9 bases from J, leaving 14 bases between. This CDR3 reads CASSPDTGGSPLHF. CDR3 DNA: TGTGCCAGCAGCCCGGACACGGGGGGTTCACCCCTCCACTTT.

The V and J genes are TRBV5-6 and TRBJ1-5; TRBD1 is a possible D gene (5 bases). V was shortened by 4 bases and J by 0 bases, with 17 bases between the two germline ends. This CDR3 is built from 17 residues. Germline V gene sequence: CDR1 SGHDT, CDR2 YYEEEE. CDR3 bases: TGTGCCAGCAGCCACCAGGCCGGGACTTATAGCAATCAGCCCCAGCATTTT. Residues: CASSHQAGTYSNQPQHF.